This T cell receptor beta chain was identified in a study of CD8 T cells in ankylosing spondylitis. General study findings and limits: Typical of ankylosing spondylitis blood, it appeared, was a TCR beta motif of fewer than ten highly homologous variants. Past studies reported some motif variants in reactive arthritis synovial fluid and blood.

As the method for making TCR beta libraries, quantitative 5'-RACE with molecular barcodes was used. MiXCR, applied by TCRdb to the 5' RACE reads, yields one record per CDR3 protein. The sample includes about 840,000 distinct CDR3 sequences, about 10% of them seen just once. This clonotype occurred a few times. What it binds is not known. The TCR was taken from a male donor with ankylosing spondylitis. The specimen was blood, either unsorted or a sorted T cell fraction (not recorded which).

CDR3 sequence (DNA): TGTGCCAGCAGTGAAGCCAAGACAGGGTCCTATGGCTACACCTTC. Protein sequence: CASSEAKTGSYGYTF. The V gene is TRBV2, the J gene TRBJ1-2; 7 bases fit TRBD1. The CDR3 runs 15 residues. V shed 0 bases and J 4 bases; nucleotides not matched to a gene: 5. CDR1 is SNHLY, CDR2 FYNNEI, per germline.